These 32 T cell receptor beta chains came from one sample sequenced in a study of T cell repertoires in cytomegalovirus infection. Via MiXCR, TCRdb re-called the reads, giving one row per CDR3 protein. The sample lists roughly 280,000 distinct CDR3 sequences; 20% to 25% were seen once. No antigen has been assigned to these receptors. The specimen comprised cultured PBMCs, sampled from culture after CMV antigen stimulation. The receptor set was obtained from a human donor in good health (CMV status not recorded). Some clones in this sample may be carry-over from other donors' samples.

This clonotype was counted at least ten times. The chain carries TRBV7-9 and TRBJ1-3; possible D gene TRBD1, 5 bases. The V gene lost 5 bases and the J gene lost 3 bases, with 14 bases spanning the gap. CDR1 and CDR2 (germline): SEHNR, FQNEAQ (reference sequence). CDR3 length equals 15 residues. For the CDR3, the DNA is TGTGCCAGCAGCCCCCGGGGAGGGGATGGAAACACCATATATTTT. Its protein is CASSPRGGDGNTIYF.

This clonotype was counted ten times or more. The chain combines TRBV6-2 or TRBV6-3 with TRBJ2-3, with TRBD2 as a possible D gene (6 bases). This CDR3 is built from 16 residues. Germline lookup yields CDR1 MNHEY and CDR2 SVGEGT. V was clipped by 7 bases and J by 0 bases, with 17 bases between them. CDR3 coding DNA: TGTGCCAGCAATAATTTAGCGGCAAGAAGCACAGATACGCAGTATTTT. Translated: CASNNLAARSTDTQYF.

The chain has TRBV7-2 and TRBJ1-1; D uncertain. Germline V gene sequence: CDR1 SGHTA, CDR2 FQGNSA. This CDR3 has 13 amino acids. V lost 4 bases and J lost 10, with 16 bases in between. CDR3 loop: CASSSSGPSGAFF. The CDR3 coding sequence is TGTGCCAGCAGCTCCTCAGGACCCTCAGGAGCTTTCTTT.

V is TRBV24-1 and J is TRBJ2-5, with 9 bases fitting TRBD2. The CDR3 runs 17 residues. V shed 3 bases, J shed 2 bases, and the junction held 9 bases outside the gene matches. Germline V gene data show CDR1 as KGHDR and CDR2 as SFDVKD. The CDR3, as DNA: TGTGCCACCAGTGATCGGCGGGCTAGCGGGACACAAGAGACCCAGTACTTC. This codes for CATSDRRASGTQETQYF.

This clonotype was seen a handful of times. The gene calls are TRBV12-3 or TRBV12-4 and TRBJ1-1; no definite D call. Trimming pared 3 bases from V and 0 bases from J, leaving 11 bases between. There are 15 residues in the CDR3. The CDR3: CASSLPGVLNTEAFF. CDR3 in DNA: TGTGCCAGCAGTTTGCCCGGCGTCCTGAACACTGAAGCTTTCTTT.

This clonotype was counted a few times. The J gene is TRBJ2-3, the V gene TRBV7-2; tentatively, D is TRBD1 or TRBD2 (5 bases each). Trimming pared 2 bases from V and 4 bases from J, leaving 13 bases between. Germline-derived CDR1 and CDR2 are SGHTA and FQGNSA. The CDR3 consists of 15 residues. The CDR3 nucleotides are TGTGCCAGCAGCTTAATGTCGGGACGTGCAGATACGCAGTATTTT. Protein sequence: CASSLMSGRADTQYF.

This clonotype has only a few counts. V gene TRBV6-2 or TRBV6-3 combines with J gene TRBJ2-7; D may be TRBD1 (6 bases). V lost 2 bases to trimming and J lost 2 bases, with 13 bases between them. The CDR3 covers 15 residues. CDR1 and CDR2 (germline): MNHEY, SVGEGT. CDR3 region: CASSYGQGRTYEQYF. DNA of the CDR3: TGTGCCAGCAGTTACGGTCAGGGGCGGACCTACGAGCAGTACTTC.

This clonotype has only a few counts. V usage is TRBV27 and J usage is TRBJ2-3; a weak D match, TRBD1 (6 bases). Deletions cut 9 bases from V and 7 bases from J, with 23 bases between. This CDR3 spans 15 amino acids. Looked up from germline, CDR1 is MNHEY and CDR2 is SMNVEV (reference sequence). The CDR3 region is CASKETGLRTYTQYF. The DNA for the CDR3 is TGTGCCAGTAAGGAAACAGGGTTGAGGACTTATACGCAGTATTTT.

This clonotype showed up just a few times. The chain carries TRBV15 and TRBJ2-5, with 8 bases aligning to TRBD2. Germline V gene sequence: CDR1 LNHNV, CDR2 YYDKDF (reference sequence). The trim removed 4 bases at V and 2 bases at J, leaving 9 bases unmatched. The CDR3 totals 16 residues. CDR3 region: CATSISRTGGQETQYF. DNA of the CDR3: TGTGCCACCAGCATTTCCCGAACGGGGGGGCAAGAGACCCAGTACTTC. The full variable domain, rest sourced from reference TRBV15 and TRBJ2-5, is DAMVIQNPRYQVTQFGKPVTLSCSQTLNHNVMYWYQQKSSQAPKLLFHYYDKDFNNEADTPDNFQSRRPNTSFCFLDIRSPGLGDTAMYLCATSISRTGGQETQYFGPGTRLLVL.

J is TRBJ1-5 and V is TRBV19, with 11 bases matching TRBD1. CDR1 is LNHDA and CDR2 is SQIVND in the germline V gene (reference sequence). Losses at the gene ends were 6 bases for V and 5 bases for J; bases not matched to a gene: 6. The CDR3 contains 15 residues. The CDR3 bases are TGTGCCAGTAGGGAAACGGGACAGGGGGATCAGCCCCAGCATTTT. As protein: CASRETGQGDQPQHF. Full variable domain (remainder filled in from reference TRBV19 and TRBJ1-5): DGGITQSPKYLFRKEGQNVTLSCEQNLNHDAMYWYRQDPGQGLRLIYYSQIVNDFQKGDIAEGYSVSREKKESFPLTVTSAQKNPTAFYLCASRETGQGDQPQHFGDGTRLSIL.

This clonotype came up a few times. The chain employs TRBV11-2 and TRBJ2-1; 10 nucleotides align to TRBD2. Unmatched junction bases numbered 14, after V lost 6 bases and J lost 6 bases. Germline CDR1 is SGHAT and CDR2 is FQNNGV. The CDR3 consists of 17 residues. The CDR3 nucleotides are TGTGCCAGCAGTGGTACGAGTGTAGCGGGAGGAGCCAATGAGCAGTTCTTC. Its protein product is CASSGTSVAGGANEQFF.

This clonotype was detected ten times or more. V is TRBV6-1 and J is TRBJ2-3; 12 bases are a match to TRBD2. This CDR3 comprises 21 residues. The trim removed 7 bases at V and 4 bases at J, leaving 24 bases unmatched. Looked up from germline, CDR1 is MNHNS and CDR2 is SASEGT. The DNA for the CDR3 is TGTGCCAGCACCCCCCCTCTCGGCCCGGGACCTAGCGGGAGGGCCGCAGATACGCAGTATTTT. Translated: CASTPPLGPGPSGRAADTQYF.

This clonotype has just a few counts. CDR3 sequence reads: CSASPGGGSENSPLHF. CDR3 DNA: TGCAGTGCTTCGCCGGGGGGAGGCTCGGAGAATTCACCCCTCCACTTT. The genes are TRBV20-1 and TRBJ1-6; tentatively, D is TRBD1 (5 bases). V lost 5 bases and J 7 bases, leaving 21 bases between the germline ends. Germline V gene sequence: CDR1 DFQATT, CDR2 SNEGSKA (reference sequence). The CDR3 covers 16 residues.

This clonotype has a count of ten or more. The chain recombines TRBV7-2 with TRBJ2-3; 7 positions agree with TRBD2. This CDR3 is 16 amino acids long. Germline-derived CDR1 and CDR2 are SGHTA and FQGNSA. Losses at the gene ends were 1 base for V and 3 bases for J; bases not matched to a gene: 7. The CDR3 region is CASSLGGGSRTDTQYF. CDR3 in DNA: TGTGCCAGCAGCTTAGGTGGCGGGAGTAGAACAGATACGCAGTATTTT.

Comments on this clonotype: This is likely a read error, given that the CDR3 carries no conserved phenylalanine or tryptophan at its end. The chain recombines TRBV10-3 with TRBJ1-2; no clear D. Looked up from germline, CDR1 is ENHRY and CDR2 is SYGVKD. V lost 11 bases to trimming and J lost 0 bases, with 13 bases between them. This CDR3 spans 13 amino acids. CDR3 region: CASTGASNYGYTL. The CDR3 DNA follows: TGTGCCTCCACGGGAGCTTCTAACTATGGCTACACCCTC.

The gene calls are TRBV12-3 or TRBV12-4 and TRBJ2-1; D unresolved. The CDR3 totals 14 residues. Trimming cost V 7 bases and J 6 bases, with 16 bases left between them. This CDR3 is CASTPPTAINEQFF. The CDR3, as DNA: TGTGCCAGCACGCCCCCGACCGCGATCAATGAGCAGTTCTTC.

The chain couples TRBV6-2 or TRBV6-3 to TRBJ2-7; the D gene is possibly TRBD1 (6 bases). There are 14 residues in the CDR3. In germline, CDR1 is MNHEY, CDR2 SVGEGT. V was cut by 2 bases and J by 7 bases, with 15 bases left in between. The chain's CDR3 is CASSYGAGAGEQYV. The CDR3 DNA reads TGTGCCAGCAGTTACGGTGCAGGGGCGGGTGAGCAGTACGTC.

The chain recombines TRBV6-6 with TRBJ2-3; D might be TRBD2 (6 bases). The CDR3 contains 16 residues. V was shortened by 0 bases and J by 3 bases, with 13 bases between the two germline ends. CDR1 and CDR2 from the germline V gene are MNHNY and SVGAGI (reference sequence). CDR3 bases: TGTGCCAGCAGTTACTCCTCGGGAGTTGGGACAGATACGCAGTATTTT. It codes for CASSYSSGVGTDTQYF.

Points on this clonotype: Sequence at one end of the junction differs from germline and may be a read error. The chain carries TRBV4-3 and TRBJ2-6, with D possibly called TRBD1 or TRBD2 (5 bases each). The length of the CDR3 is 19 residues. Germline CDR1 and CDR2: LGHNA and YSLEER. Here the CDR3 reads CASSEEWGRGTSGANVLTF. Here the CDR3 DNA reads TGCGCCAGCAGCGAAGAGTGGGGTAGAGGGACCTCTGGGGCCAACGTCCTGACTTTC.

This rearrangement joins TRBV5-4 to TRBJ1-2, with a possible D match to TRBD1 (5 bases). CDR1 is SGHNT, CDR2 YYREEE, per germline (reference sequence). Trimming left V 0 bases short and J 4 bases short, with 13 bases between. This CDR3 contains 15 residues. The CDR3 here is CASSLGPTTVYGYTF. CDR3 nucleotides: TGTGCCAGCAGCTTGGGCCCGACGACAGTCTATGGCTACACCTTC.

This clonotype has just a few counts. The chain is built from TRBV12-3 or TRBV12-4 and TRBJ1-1, with a possible D match to TRBD1 (6 bases). The CDR3 is 15 residues long. The V end was cut by 3 bases, the J end by 0 bases, with 11 bases between. Here the CDR3 DNA reads TGTGCCAGCAGTTTTACAGGGTCCATGAACACTGAAGCTTTCTTT. Protein product: CASSFTGSMNTEAFF.

This clonotype appeared many times. The chain has TRBV7-6 and TRBJ2-2; D not resolved. Trimming took 0 bases from V and 5 from J, leaving 7 bases between them. The germline V gene encodes CDR1 SGHVS and CDR2 FNYEAQ. This CDR3 has 14 amino acids. Here the CDR3 reads CASSLAINTGELFF. The CDR3 DNA reads TGTGCCAGCAGCTTAGCGATAAATACCGGGGAGCTGTTTTTT.

The J gene is TRBJ1-1, the V gene TRBV4-1; 9 bases align to TRBD1. V was clipped by 4 bases and J by 6 bases; unmatched bases: 9. The germline V gene has CDR1 MGHRA and CDR2 YSYEKL. The CDR3 is 15 amino acids. CDR3 sequence reads: CASSPRDRAVAEAFF. CDR3 coding DNA: TGCGCCAGCAGCCCCCGGGACAGGGCGGTCGCTGAAGCTTTCTTT.

The gene calls are TRBV19 and TRBJ1-1, with a weak D call TRBD1 (6 bases). Trimming stripped 7 bases from V and 4 bases from J, with 19 bases between. Germline V gives CDR1 LNHDA, CDR2 SQIVND (reference sequence). CDR3 length: 15 amino acids. CDR3 DNA: TGTGCCAGTACCCCAGGGGCCATGGGTCGCACTGAAGCTTTCTTT. Translation gives CASTPGAMGRTEAFF.

This clonotype was recorded many times. The rearrangement links TRBV7-6 to TRBJ2-2; 7 bases are a match to TRBD2. The CDR3 consists of 18 residues. Per germline, CDR1 SGHVS and CDR2 FNYEAQ. V shed 0 bases and J 5 bases; nucleotides not matched to a gene: 12. This chain's CDR3 is CASSLAGRERVWTGELFF. CDR3 DNA sequence: TGTGCCAGCAGCTTAGCCGGGCGGGAGAGGGTTTGGACCGGGGAGCTGTTTTTT.

In this sample, this clonotype turned up a few times. The chain carries TRBV25-1 and TRBJ1-3, with D uncertain. CDR1 MGHDK and CDR2 SYGVNS come from the germline V gene. Deletions cut 0 bases from V and 0 bases from J, with 6 bases between. The CDR3 is made up of 15 amino acids. The CDR3 DNA is TGTGCCAGCAGTGAATACCCGGCCTCTGGAAACACCATATATTTT. It codes for CASSEYPASGNTIYF.

This clonotype came up a few times. The chain employs TRBV19 and TRBJ2-1; the D is unclear. The ends were cut back, 3 bases at V and 4 bases at J, with 13 bases in the middle. CDR3 size: 15 residues. Per the germline V gene, CDR1 is LNHDA and CDR2 is SQIVND (reference sequence). The CDR3 nucleotides read TGTGCCAGTAGTATTGATAGGGCCACTTACAATGAGCAGTTCTTC. The encoded protein is CASSIDRATYNEQFF. Supplemented by reference TRBV19 and TRBJ2-1, the full variable domain reads DGGITQSPKYLFRKEGQNVTLSCEQNLNHDAMYWYRQDPGQGLRLIYYSQIVNDFQKGDIAEGYSVSREKKESFPLTVTSAQKNPTAFYLCASSIDRATYNEQFFGPGTRLTVL.

V is TRBV7-2 and J is TRBJ1-1; D uncertain. Germline lookup yields CDR1 SGHTA and CDR2 FQGNSA. There are 12 residues in the CDR3. The ends were cut back, 7 bases at V and 0 bases at J, with 6 bases in the middle. CDR3 DNA sequence: TGTGCCAGCAAACTCCTGAACACTGAAGCTTTCTTT. Its translation: CASKLLNTEAFF.

V gene TRBV7-8 combines with J gene TRBJ2-1; 7 positions agree with TRBD2. The CDR3 covers 15 residues. V shed 5 bases and J 10 bases; nucleotides not matched to a gene: 14. Germline lookup yields CDR1 SGHVS and CDR2 FQNEAQ. As DNA, the CDR3 is TGTGCCAGCAGCCCTTTTAGGGCCGCGCGGGGGGAGCAGTTCTTC. Encoded protein: CASSPFRAARGEQFF.

This clonotype was seen ten or more times. The chain uses TRBV7-2 and TRBJ2-5, with 12 bases identical to TRBD1. Looked up from germline, CDR1 is SGHTA and CDR2 is FQGNSA. V was pared by 5 bases and J by 5 bases, with 12 bases of the junction left unmatched. The CDR3 runs 17 residues. The CDR3 here is CASSPRGGQGAFETQYF. The CDR3, as DNA: TGTGCCAGCAGCCCCAGGGGGGGACAGGGGGCGTTTGAGACCCAGTACTTC. Full variable domain (missing parts from reference TRBV7-2 and TRBJ2-5): GAGVSQSPSNKVTEKGKDVELRCDPISGHTALYWYRQSLGQGLEFLIYFQGNSAPDKSGLPSDRFSAERTGGSVSTLTIQRTQQEDSAVYLCASSPRGGQGAFETQYFGPGTRLLVL.

A few counts support this clonotype. V is TRBV4-1 and J is TRBJ1-1; D gene ambiguous. The CDR3 sequence is 14 residues long. Trimming took off 0 bases at V and 1 base at J, with 6 bases between the two ends. From germline, CDR1 is MGHRA and CDR2 YSYEKL. CDR3 bases: TGCGCCAGCAGCCAAGAACAATGGAACACTGAAGCTTTCTTT. It specifies CASSQEQWNTEAFF.

V is TRBV24-1 and J is TRBJ2-5; no reliable D call. The CDR3 has 16 amino acids. Germline CDR1 is KGHDR and CDR2 is SFDVKD. Trimming took off 0 bases at V and 3 bases at J, with 13 bases between the two ends. The CDR3 loop reads CATSDLGDSRKETQYF. As DNA, the CDR3 is TGTGCCACCAGTGATTTGGGGGATAGTAGGAAAGAGACCCAGTACTTC.